A selection of T cell receptor beta chains follows, all from one sample in a study of regulatory T cells in long-lasting Graves disease. MiXCR, applied by TCRdb to the multiplex PCR reads, yields one record per CDR3 protein. The table lists under 350,000 distinct CDR3 sequences, roughly a fifth of them singletons, with roughly 50% in the top ten. This sample comprised peripheral blood mononuclear cells (PBMCs), obtained when the disease was refractory, from a patient treated with antithyroid drugs. These receptors came from a female donor with Graves disease. CDR3s include the opening cysteine and the closing phenylalanine or tryptophan. The order of the fields is V gene, D gene, J gene, clone size, CDR3 protein, CDR3 DNA. A D gene is named only where the DNA matches it firmly. The listing skips clone size in some rows; elsewhere it reads once, few, many or a size class.

TRBV19,.,TRBJ2-7,many,CASSAQSGPWTEQYF,TGTGCCAGTAGTGCGCAATCCGGGCCCTGGACCGAGCAGTACTTC
TRBV7-2,TRBD1,TRBJ1-4,.,CASGEGQARNEKLFF,TGTGCCAGCGGCGAAGGACAGGCGCGTAATGAAAAACTGTTTTTT
TRBV27,TRBD2,TRBJ2-2,.,CASSKTGTSGTGELFF,TGTGCCAGCAGTAAGACCGGGACTAGCGGCACCGGGGAGCTGTTTTTT
TRBV30,.,TRBJ2-7,many,CAWSTGLPYEQYF,TGTGCCTGGAGTACGGGACTGCCCTACGAGCAGTACTTC
TRBV2,.,TRBJ1-5,.,CASSESGQFNQPQHF,TGTGCCAGCAGTGAATCTGGGCAGTTTAATCAGCCCCAGCATTTT
TRBV6-1,TRBD2,TRBJ2-5,many,CAARLRGAETQYF,TGTGCCGCCCGTTTGCGGGGGGCAGAGACCCAGTACTTC
TRBV20-1,.,TRBJ2-2,.,CSARLVNTGELFF,TGCAGTGCTAGACTAGTGAACACCGGGGAGCTGTTTTTT
TRBV19,.,TRBJ1-6,.,CASSVNANSPLHF,TGTGCCAGTAGCGTGAACGCTAATTCACCCCTCCACTTT
TRBV18,.,TRBJ2-2,few,CASSPGRGTRPGELFF,TGTGCCAGCTCACCGGGAAGGGGGACCCGCCCGGGGGAGCTGTTTTTT
TRBV14,TRBD2,TRBJ2-5,few,CASSQEVESTSGETQYF,TGTGCCAGCAGCCAAGAAGTCGAATCGACTAGCGGTGAGACCCAGTACTTC
TRBV15,.,TRBJ2-2,many,CATSKWGGTGELFF,TGTGCCACCAGCAAGTGGGGCGGCACCGGGGAGCTGTTTTTT
TRBV29-1,.,TRBJ2-2,few,CSVEGVGTGELFF,TGCAGCGTTGAGGGTGTTGGCACCGGGGAGCTGTTTTTT
TRBV6-2/TRBV6-3,.,TRBJ1-5,.,CASSYMTGQPQHF,TGTGCCAGCAGCTACATGACGGGCCAGCCCCAGCATTTT
TRBV20-1,.,TRBJ2-5,many,CSAHTVEGFKTQYF,TGCAGTGCTCATACGGTGGAGGGGTTCAAGACCCAGTACTTC
TRBV7-2,.,TRBJ1-6,.,CASSLAENSPLHF,TGTGCCAGCAGCTTAGCAGAGAATTCACCCCTCCACTTT
TRBV20-1,.,TRBJ2-5,.,CSARKGSEKETQYF,TGCAGTGCTAGGAAAGGGAGTGAGAAGGAGACCCAGTACTTC
TRBV5-1,.,TRBJ1-1,.,CASSLESYTSEAFF,TGCGCCAGCAGCTTGGAGTCGTATACCTCCGAAGCTTTCTTT
TRBV29-1,TRBD2,TRBJ2-2,.,CSVVLATSGRKDGELFF,TGCAGCGTTGTCCTGGCGACTAGCGGGAGAAAGGACGGGGAGCTGTTTTTT
TRBV29-1,.,TRBJ2-2,.,CSVEGQDTGELFF,TGCAGCGTTGAAGGACAAGACACCGGGGAGCTGTTTTTT
TRBV20-1,.,TRBJ2-5,few,CSALGGEAQYF,TGCAGTGCGCTGGGCGGGGAGGCCCAGTACTTC
TRBV6-2/TRBV6-3,.,TRBJ1-5,many,CASSYRLTENRDNQPQHF,TGTGCCAGCAGTTACAGGTTGACCGAGAACAGAGACAATCAGCCCCAGCATTTT
TRBV7-2,TRBD2,TRBJ2-7,.,CASSLGPRTSGSYEQYF,TGTGCCAGCAGCTTAGGCCCCCGGACTAGCGGGAGCTACGAGCAGTACTTC
TRBV12-3/TRBV12-4,.,TRBJ1-2,.,CASSLIRGRGFGYGYTF,TGTGCCAGCAGTTTAATTCGAGGCAGGGGATTTGGCTATGGCTACACCTTC
TRBV6-2/TRBV6-3,.,TRBJ2-1,many,CASTGTGSYNEQFF,TGTGCCAGCACCGGTACGGGGTCCTACAATGAGCAGTTCTTC
TRBV27,.,TRBJ2-3,few,CASSSRPNTDTQYF,TGTGCCAGCAGTTCAAGGCCTAACACAGATACGCAGTATTTT
TRBV7-2,TRBD2,TRBJ2-5,few,CASRGTSGAGETQYF,TGTGCCAGCAGGGGGACTAGCGGGGCCGGGGAGACCCAGTACTTC
TRBV6-1,TRBD1,TRBJ2-7,many,CASSRDRGNHEQYF,TGTGCCAGCAGCCGCGACAGGGGAAATCACGAGCAGTACTTC
TRBV7-3,.,TRBJ2-5,many,CASSLNPGPQETQYF,TGTGCCAGCAGCTTAAACCCGGGGCCTCAAGAGACCCAGTACTTC
TRBV15,TRBD1,TRBJ2-5,few,CATGTGGTGETQYF,TGTGCCACCGGGACAGGGGGCACGGGAGAGACCCAGTACTTC
TRBV24-1,TRBD1,TRBJ2-7,.,CATSETGSYEQYF,TGTGCCACCAGTGAGACAGGGTCCTACGAGCAGTACTTC
TRBV2,TRBD2,TRBJ2-7,many,CASSERFSGIVNEQYF,TGTGCCAGCAGTGAACGGTTTAGCGGGATTGTAAACGAGCAGTACTTC
TRBV11-2,.,TRBJ2-3,.,CASSLKGPGTDTQYF,TGTGCCAGCAGCTTAAAAGGGCCAGGCACAGATACGCAGTATTTT